This T cell receptor beta chain was identified in a study of molecular identifiers for immune sequencing clone quantification. This clonotype was detected ten times or more. Via MiXCR, TCRdb re-called the PCR reads, giving one row per CDR3 protein. The data hold around 480,000 distinct CDR3 sequences, with around 21% observed a single time. CDR3 length: 12 amino acids. CDR1 is ENHRY, CDR2 SYGVKD, per germline. V dropped 3 bases and J dropped 7 bases, with 7 bases sitting between them. The TCR comes from a human donor in good health. Some libraries in this study had Jurkat cell RNA spiked in. The specimen was naive CD8+ T cells from blood, with Jurkat cell RNA spiked in. Subset defined: FACS-sorted CD8+CD4-CCR7+CD45RA+ naive T cells. The chain links TRBV10-3 to TRBJ2-1; D gene uncertain. The CDR3 sequence: CAISDVQNEQFF. In DNA, the CDR3 is TGTGCCATCAGTGACGTGCAGAATGAGCAGTTCTTC.